Below are 5 T cell receptor beta chains sequenced from a single sample in a study of cytomegalovirus exposure and HLA in healthy donors (dated by TCRdb to about 2017). The library was generated by the immunoSEQ multiplex PCR assay. For the multiplex PCR, a mixture combining 60 forward primers for TCR Vbeta segments and 13 reverse primers for TCR Jbeta segments was used. TCRdb re-hosts the immuneACCESS table, in-frame sequences only. Its copies lack some clones; in the studies checked, an unresolved V gene accounts for under half of them, and the cause for the rest is not known. This sample is represented by approximately 140,000 clones; 65% to 80% of them were singletons. In total, the top ten clones hold less than 1.5% of the sample. Sequencing was carried out using PBMCs. Receptors were obtained from a male donor in good health and CMV-seropositive.

The gene calls are TRBV2 and TRBJ2-7, with 9 bases matching TRBD1. The CDR3 runs to 15 residues. The germline gives CDR1 SNHLY, CDR2 FYNNEI. With V trimmed by 5 bases and J by 1 base, 6 bases remained unmatched. CDR3: CASSKETGGSYEQYF. The CDR3 region has the DNA TGTGCCAGCAGTAAAGAGACAGGGGGTTCCTACGAGCAGTACTTC.

This chain joins TRBV7-3 and TRBJ2-1, with D tentatively TRBD2 (6 bases). V lost 2 bases to trimming and J lost 10 bases, with 6 bases between them. CDR1 and CDR2 from the germline V gene are SGHTA and FQGTGA. The CDR3 consists of 11 residues. The CDR3 loop reads CASSLGGEQFF. CDR3 DNA: TGTGCCAGCAGCTTAGGGGGGGAGCAGTTCTTC.

The table lists this clone with a few counts. The gene calls are TRBV5-1 and TRBJ2-1, with 12 positions matching TRBD2. Germline-derived CDR1 and CDR2 are SGHRS and YFSETQ. V was pared by 5 bases and J by 5 bases, with 5 bases of the junction left unmatched. The CDR3 consists of 15 residues. The CDR3 loop reads CASRIASGGDNEQFF. In DNA, the CDR3 is TGCGCCAGCAGGATAGCTAGCGGGGGGGACAATGAGCAGTTCTTC.

To note about this clone: The junction departs from germline at one end; a sequencing error may be responsible. The gene calls are TRBV7-7 and TRBJ2-2, with TRBD1 as a possible D gene (7 bases). The germline V gene has CDR1 SSHAT and CDR2 FNYEAQ (reference sequence). CDR3 length equals 14 residues. CDR3 nucleotides: TGTGCTAGCAGCCAGCAGGGGGGCTCCGGGGAGCTGTTTTTT. Its protein product is CASSQQGGSGELFF.

V usage is TRBV19 and J usage is TRBJ1-5; TRBD1 agrees at 8 bases. Germline V gene lookup returns CDR1 LNHDA and CDR2 SQIVND (reference sequence). V shed 4 bases, J shed 1 base, and the junction held 3 bases outside the gene matches. The CDR3 is 15 residues long. The CDR3, as DNA: TGTGCCAGTAGTAGGACAGGGAGAAGCAATCAGCCCCAGCATTTT. It translates to CASSRTGRSNQPQHF.